This record concerns one T cell receptor beta chain sequence. This entry belongs to a study of brain T cells in children with intractable seizures. The CDR3 contains 13 residues. Germline-derived CDR1 and CDR2 are LNHDA and SQIVND (reference sequence). Deletions cut 5 bases from V and 4 bases from J, with 8 bases between. Sequenced by immunoSEQ multiplex PCR; TCRdb stores in-frame clones only, minus some. This sample has about 320,000 clones; about 94% occur once, and the top ten carry approximately 5%. Sample time point: blood from clinic visit 5 months post-surgery; TSC patient then seizure free. Pre-surgery treatment included at least one anti-epileptic drug.

V gene TRBV19 combines with J gene TRBJ2-2; no clear D gene. The sequencing here drew on peripheral blood, taken 5 to 6 months after surgery. This clonotype was sampled from a boy under three years old with tuberous sclerosis and intractable seizures. The CDR3 reads CASSPDRTGELFF. The CDR3 bases are TGTGCCAGTAGTCCGGACCGCACCGGGGAGCTGTTTTTT.